This T cell receptor beta chain is from a study of vaccination and CD4 T cells after COVID-19. About the study: Overlapping spike peptides from SARS-CoV-2, HCoV-NL63, HCoV-OC43 and HCoV-229E served to stimulate the cells.

The Oncomine TCR Beta short-read assay sequenced DNA from cultured CD4+ T cells. Via MiXCR, TCRdb re-called the PCR reads, giving one row per CDR3 protein. The sample consists of about 18,000 distinct CDR3 sequences, more than 50% of them appearing once. Germline-derived CDR1 and CDR2 are DFQATT and SNEGSKA (reference sequence). The V gene end was trimmed by 7 bases and the J gene end by 7 bases; junction bases not matched to a gene: 9. The CDR3 spans 14 residues. As to treatment: approximately 9-day PBMC culture with coronavirus spike peptide pools or control peptides (ViraFEST assay). Of note for this clonotype: Antigen unknown.

This receptor was identified in a human donor who had recovered from COVID-19. The rearrangement links TRBV20-1 to TRBJ1-4, with TRBD1 matching 10 bases. This specimen was CD4+ T cells from blood, cultured in vitro, taken before SARS-CoV-2 vaccination. The CDR3, as DNA: TGCAGTGTGAGCCAGGGACAGGGGAGTGAAAAACTGTTTTTT. Translated, it gives CSVSQGQGSEKLFF.